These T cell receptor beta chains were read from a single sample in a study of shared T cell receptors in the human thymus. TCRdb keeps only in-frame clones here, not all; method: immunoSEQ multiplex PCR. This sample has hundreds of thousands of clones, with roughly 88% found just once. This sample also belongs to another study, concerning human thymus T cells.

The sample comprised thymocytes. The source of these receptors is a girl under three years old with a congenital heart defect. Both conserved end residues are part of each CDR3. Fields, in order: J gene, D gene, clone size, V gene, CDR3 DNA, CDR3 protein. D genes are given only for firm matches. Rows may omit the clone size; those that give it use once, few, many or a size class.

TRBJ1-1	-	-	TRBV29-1	TGCAGCGTTGAGGCTACAGGTACCGGCACTGAAGCTTTCTTT	CSVEATGTGTEAFF
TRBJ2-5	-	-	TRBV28	TGTGCCAGCAGCTGGGGAGGGGGACGGACCCAAGAGACCCAGTACTTC	CASSWGGGRTQETQYF
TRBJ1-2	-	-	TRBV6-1	TGTGCTTCACAGGAGGGGAGGGGAGGCTACACCTTC	CASQEGRGGYTF
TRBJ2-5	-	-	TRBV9	TGTGCCAGCAGCGTAGCGGGGGTGGTAGAGACCCAGTACTTC	CASSVAGVVETQYF
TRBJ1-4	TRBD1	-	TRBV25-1	TGTGCCAGCAGTGAATCCCTACAGGGGCGTTTTGAAAAACTGTTTTTT	CASSESLQGRFEKLFF
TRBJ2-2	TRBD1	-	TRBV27	TGTGCCAGCAGTCCCCGGGACAGGGGATCCACCGGGGAGCTGTTTTTT	CASSPRDRGSTGELFF
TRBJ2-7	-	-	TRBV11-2	TGTGCCAGCAGTCATTTGAGGTCGCTGGGGTACTTC	CASSHLRSLGYF
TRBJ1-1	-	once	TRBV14	TGTGCCAGCAGCCAAGAAGTACTTTCCGAAATCGGGGAGGGGATGAACACTGAAGCTTTCTTT	CASSQEVLSEIGEGMNTEAFF
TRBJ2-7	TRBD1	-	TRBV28	TGTGCCAGCAGTTCACCTTCAGAGACAGGGGGATACTACGAGCAGTACTTC	CASSSPSETGGYYEQYF
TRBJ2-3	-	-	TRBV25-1	TGTGCCAGCACTGGTCAGGGTCACTGGGGTGGGGATACGCAGTATTTT	CASTGQGHWGGDTQYF
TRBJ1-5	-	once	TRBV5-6	TGTGCCAGCAGACCCCAGGGGAGCAATCAGCCCCAGCATTTT	CASRPQGSNQPQHF
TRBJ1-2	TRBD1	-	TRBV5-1	TGCGCCAGCAGCCGAACAGGGGGCGGCTACACCTTC	CASSRTGGGYTF
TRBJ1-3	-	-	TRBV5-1	TGCGCCAGCAGCTTGGGGTCAGAATCTGGAAACACCATATATTTT	CASSLGSESGNTIYF
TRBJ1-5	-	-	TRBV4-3	TGCGCCAGCAGCCAAGATCCTACAGGGAATCAGCCCCAGCATTTT	CASSQDPTGNQPQHF
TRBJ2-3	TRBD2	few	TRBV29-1	TGCAGCGTTGTGTTACGGGGGGTCCTGGTTGTAGATACGCAGTATTTT	CSVVLRGVLVVDTQYF
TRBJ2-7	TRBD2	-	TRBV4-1	TGCGCCAGCAGCCCCCGAGTTGTCAGGGAGGGAGAGCAGTACTTC	CASSPRVVREGEQYF
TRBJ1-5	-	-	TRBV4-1	TGCGCCAGCAGCTGGGGAGGCAATCAGCCCCAGCATTTT	CASSWGGNQPQHF
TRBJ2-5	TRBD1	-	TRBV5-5	TGTGCCAGCAGCTTGCACCCCGACGAGACAGGGGGTTCGGAGACCCAGTACTTC	CASSLHPDETGGSETQYF
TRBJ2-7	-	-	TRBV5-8	TGTGCCAGCAGCTTACCCTATCCCTCCTACGAGCAGTACTTC	CASSLPYPSYEQYF
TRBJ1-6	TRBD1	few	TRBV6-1	TGTGCCAGCAGTGAAACATCCGACCCTGACAGGGCCTATAATTCACCCCTCCACTTT	CASSETSDPDRAYNSPLHF
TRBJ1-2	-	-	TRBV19	TGTGCCAGTAGTATTAAGGCAGCTCCTCAGCGGGGCTATGGCTACACCTTC	CASSIKAAPQRGYGYTF
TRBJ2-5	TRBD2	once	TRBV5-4	TGTGCCAGCAGCTCCCTGGGACTAGCGGCTGTGAAGACCCAGTACTTC	CASSSLGLAAVKTQYF
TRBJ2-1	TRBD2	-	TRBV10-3	TGTGCCACCGGGGGGGTAGCGGGGGTTCCCTCAGGAGATGAGCAGTTCTTC	CATGGVAGVPSGDEQFF
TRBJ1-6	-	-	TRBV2	TGTGCCAGCATTACGAAACAGGGTAGTTCACCCCTCCACTTT	CASITKQGSSPLHF
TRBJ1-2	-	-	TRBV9	TGTGCCAGCAGCGTACAGGGAAGGGTTAGGCTGGGGACTAACTATGGCTACACCTTC	CASSVQGRVRLGTNYGYTF
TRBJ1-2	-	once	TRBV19	TGTGCCAGTAGTTGGCCAGGGGAGAAAAACTATGGCTACACCTTC	CASSWPGEKNYGYTF
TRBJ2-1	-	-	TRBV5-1	TGCGCCAGCAGCTTGGAGGGGGGGCCGGGCAATGAGCAGTTCTTC	CASSLEGGPGNEQFF
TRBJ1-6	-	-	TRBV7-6	TGTGCCAGCAGCTTAGTCAGGGTTGATAATTCACCCCTCCACTTT	CASSLVRVDNSPLHF
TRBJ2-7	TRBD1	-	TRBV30	TGTGCCTGGAGTGGGTGGCAGGGGGCGACCTACGAGCAGTACTTC	CAWSGWQGATYEQYF
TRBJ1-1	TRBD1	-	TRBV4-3	TGCGCCAGCAGCCGTCAGGCCGGACAGGGGCTGGATGAAGCTTTCTTT	CASSRQAGQGLDEAFF
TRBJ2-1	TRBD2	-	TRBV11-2	TGTGCCAGCAGCTTCCTAGATCCCGCAGCGGGGGCCATAGATGAGCAGTTCTTC	CASSFLDPAAGAIDEQFF
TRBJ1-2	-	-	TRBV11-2	TGTGCCAGCAGCTTAGGTCATCGGTTGGGGGGTTATGGCTACACCTTC	CASSLGHRLGGYGYTF
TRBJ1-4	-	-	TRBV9	TGTGCCAGCAGCCCCCGTTATCGCAGGGGTGAAAAACTGTTTTTT	CASSPRYRRGEKLFF
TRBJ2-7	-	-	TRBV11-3	TGTGCCAGCAGCCCCGGGACACCCTCGTTCTACGAGCAGTACTTC	CASSPGTPSFYEQYF
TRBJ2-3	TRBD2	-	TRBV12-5	TGTGCTAGTGGTTGGGAGGGGCGGTGGCCACCCCGGACAGATACGCAGTATTTT	CASGWEGRWPPRTDTQYF
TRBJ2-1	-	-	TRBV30	TGTGCCTGGAGAGGGGCGGGAAGCTCCTACAATGAGCAGTTCTTC	CAWRGAGSSYNEQFF
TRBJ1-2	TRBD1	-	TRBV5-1	TGCGCCAGCAGCTTGGCCAGGGAGGGTTGGACAGGGGCTAACTATGGCTACACCTTC	CASSLAREGWTGANYGYTF
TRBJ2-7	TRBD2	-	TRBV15	TGTGCCACCAGCAGACCCTCGGGTAGCGGGGGACCCTACGAGCAGTACTTC	CATSRPSGSGGPYEQYF
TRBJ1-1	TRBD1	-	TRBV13	TGTGCCAGCAGCACCGAGGACAGGGACACTGAAGCTTTCTTT	CASSTEDRDTEAFF
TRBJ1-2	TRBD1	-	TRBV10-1	TGCGCCAGCTCGAACCCCCTCCTAACAGGGGATGGCTACACCTTC	CASSNPLLTGDGYTF
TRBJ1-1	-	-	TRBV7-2	TGTGCCAGCAGTCAATGGGTCGGATATGGAGGATCGAACACTGAAGCTTTCTTT	CASSQWVGYGGSNTEAFF
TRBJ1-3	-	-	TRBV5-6	TGTGCCAGCAGCTCCGGACTGGGCCCGGGAAACACCATATATTTT	CASSSGLGPGNTIYF
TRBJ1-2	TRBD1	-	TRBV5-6	TGTGCCAGCGGGACAGGGGAGGGAAACTATGGCTACACCTTC	CASGTGEGNYGYTF
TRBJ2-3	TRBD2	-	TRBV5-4	TGTGCCAGCAGCGGGCGGTGGCTAGCGGGGGGGCAGATGAACACAGATACGCAGTATTTT	CASSGRWLAGGQMNTDTQYF
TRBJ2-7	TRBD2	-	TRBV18	TGTGCCAGCTCACCACCGGAGGGCGCTAGCGGCTCCTACGAGCAGTACTTC	CASSPPEGASGSYEQYF
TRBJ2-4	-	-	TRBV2	TGTGCCAGCAGTGAAGCCGGGAGCGAATCCACCGGGGACATTCAGTACTTC	CASSEAGSESTGDIQYF
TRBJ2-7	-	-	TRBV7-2	TGTGCCAGCAGCCTCCAGGACGGACACCCGGCTCTCTCCTCCTACGAGCAGTACTTC	CASSLQDGHPALSSYEQYF
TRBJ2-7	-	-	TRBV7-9	TGTGCCAGCAGCTTAGCACGCAGGGGAAAGAGGAGCGAGCAGTACTTC	CASSLARRGKRSEQYF
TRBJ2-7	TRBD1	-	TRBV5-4	TGTGCCAGCAGTCGGACAGGGAACGAGCAGTACTTC	CASSRTGNEQYF
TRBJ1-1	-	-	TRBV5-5	TGTGCCAGCAGCCTTTACAGCATTTTTACCATGAACACTGAAGCTTTCTTT	CASSLYSIFTMNTEAFF
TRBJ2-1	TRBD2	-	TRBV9	TGTGCCAGCAGCGGACTAGCGGGGGGATCGGATGAGCAGTTCTTC	CASSGLAGGSDEQFF
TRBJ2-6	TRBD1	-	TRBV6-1	TGTGCCACTAGGGGACAGCACTCTGGGGCCAACGTCCTGACTTTC	CATRGQHSGANVLTF
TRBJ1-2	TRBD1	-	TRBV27	TGTGCCAGCAGTTTCAACCTCCGGGACAGGGAAATATGGGGCTACACCTTC	CASSFNLRDREIWGYTF
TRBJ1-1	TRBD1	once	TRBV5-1	TGCGCCAGCAGCCCGAGGCGACAGGGAAGCACTGAAGCTTTCTTT	CASSPRRQGSTEAFF
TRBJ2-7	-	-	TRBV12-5	TGTGCTAGTGGTTTGTCTCTTAGGGGCGGATCCGCCTCGAAATGCGAGCAGTACTTC	CASGLSLRGGSASKCEQYF
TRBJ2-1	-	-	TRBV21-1	TGTGCCAGCAGCTTGTTGTACCGGGACAGGGGTGGGGAGCAGTTCTTC	CASSLLYRDRGGEQFF
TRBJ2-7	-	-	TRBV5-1	TGCGCCAGCAGCTCGGGACTCTTGTTTCGGAGTTCTGGTCAAGAGCAGTACTTC	CASSSGLLFRSSGQEQYF
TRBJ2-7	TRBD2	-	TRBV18	TGTGCCAGCTCACAACGGCAACAGGGCGGGACTAGCGAAACCTACGAGCAGTACTTC	CASSQRQQGGTSETYEQYF
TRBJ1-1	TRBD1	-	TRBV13	TGTGCCAGCAGCACGGACAGGGCCCAGGGTGGAGCTTTCTTT	CASSTDRAQGGAFF